Listed here are 27 T cell receptor beta chains from one sample, sequenced in a study of blood T cell repertoires in COVID-19. Some clones are missing from TCRdb's copy, which holds only in-frame ones; the method was immunoSEQ multiplex PCR. The sample holds 130,000 or so clones, roughly 83% seen once. The sequenced sample was peripheral blood. Every receptor here comes from a woman between 65 and 79 years old with COVID-19, enrolled during active disease.

This chain joins TRBV13 and TRBJ1-6; the match to TRBD1 covers 10 bases. V was pared by 3 bases and J by 8 bases, with 4 bases of the junction left unmatched. CDR3 size: 15 residues. Germline lookup yields CDR1 PRHDT and CDR2 FYEKMQ (reference sequence). CDR3 amino acids: CASSFGTGVYSPLHF. The CDR3 DNA is TGTGCCAGCAGCTTCGGGACAGGGGTATATTCACCCCTCCACTTT.

The genes are TRBV7-2 and TRBJ1-1; possibly TRBD1 for D (6 bases). Germline V CDR1 and CDR2: SGHTA, FQGNSA. Trimming took 7 bases from V and 0 from J, leaving 12 bases between them. The CDR3 runs to 14 residues. The CDR3: CASTRDTMNTEAFF. The CDR3 DNA reads as TGTGCCAGCACCCGGGACACCATGAACACTGAAGCTTTCTTT.

This chain uses TRBV18 with TRBJ1-2, with no clear D. The CDR3 spans 17 residues. CDR1 KGHSH and CDR2 LQKENI come from the germline V gene. V lost 2 bases, J lost 0 bases, and 16 bases lay in between. In DNA, the CDR3 is TGTGCCAGCTCACCAAGAGTCGAACCGTTCTCTAACTATGGCTACACCTTC. Protein: CASSPRVEPFSNYGYTF.

The chain recombines TRBV5-6 with TRBJ2-1; 8 bases match TRBD1. Trimming cost V 7 bases and J 7 bases; bases outside gene matches: 10. Germline V gene sequence: CDR1 SGHDT, CDR2 YYEEEE. CDR3 size: 14 residues. The CDR3 loop reads CASGQGAHRNEQFF. The CDR3 DNA follows: TGTGCCAGCGGTCAGGGGGCGCACCGGAATGAGCAGTTCTTC.

V usage is TRBV7-9 and J usage is TRBJ2-7, with 12 bases lining up with TRBD1. Germline V lookup: CDR1 SEHNR, CDR2 FQNEAQ (reference sequence). V gave up 3 bases and J gave up 0 bases; unmatched junction bases: 6. This CDR3 has 17 amino acids. This chain's CDR3 is CASSFGTGGSDSYEQYF. In nucleotides, the CDR3 is TGTGCCAGCAGCTTCGGGACAGGGGGCTCTGACTCCTACGAGCAGTACTTC.

A few counts support this clone. The rearrangement links TRBV9 to TRBJ2-2, with D perhaps matching TRBD1 (5 bases). This CDR3 spans 17 amino acids. Trimming took 0 bases from V and 5 from J, leaving 17 bases between them. Germline V gene data show CDR1 as SGDLS and CDR2 as YYNGEE. The CDR3 DNA reads as TGTGCCAGCAGCGTAGCAGCCGACAGCCTTGGGACCGGGGAGCTGTTTTTT. It is translated as CASSVAADSLGTGELFF.

The chain has TRBV14 and TRBJ1-5; a possible D gene is TRBD1 (5 bases). The length of the CDR3 is 13 residues. The V and J ends lost 1 base and 6 bases respectively, with 7 bases between them. Germline V gives CDR1 SGHDN, CDR2 FVKESK. DNA for the CDR3: TGTGCCAGCAGCCAAGGGGGCGCTCAGCCCCAGCATTTT. Encoded protein: CASSQGGAQPQHF.

The chain uses TRBV5-5 and TRBJ1-1; D unresolved. Germline V gives CDR1 SGHKS, CDR2 YYEKEE (reference sequence). Trimming removed 0 bases from V and 1 base from J, with 7 bases in between. The CDR3 totals 14 residues. The CDR3 nucleotides are TGTGCCAGCAGCTTGGACAGATGGAACACTGAAGCTTTCTTT. The encoded protein is CASSLDRWNTEAFF. Full variable domain (missing parts from reference TRBV5-5 and TRBJ1-1): DAGVTQSPTHLIKTRGQQVTLRCSPISGHKSVSWYQQVLGQGPQFIFQYYEKEERGRGNFPDRFSARQFPNYSSELNVNALLLGDSALYLCASSLDRWNTEAFFGQGTRLTVV.

This clone was counted a few times. The V call is TRBV7-2, the J call TRBJ2-7; TRBD1 aligns across 10 bases. V was pared by 3 bases and J by 4 bases, with 3 bases of the junction left unmatched. CDR3 size: 14 residues. In germline, CDR1 is SGHTA, CDR2 FQGNSA. The CDR3 sequence is CASSFDRGRYEQYF. CDR3 DNA: TGTGCCAGCAGCTTCGACAGGGGGCGGTACGAGCAGTACTTC.

This clone has only a few counts. The V call is TRBV4-2, the J call TRBJ1-3; D gene unclear. The CDR3 is 16 residues long. Germline V CDR1 and CDR2: LGHNA, YNFKEQ. The V end was cut by 0 bases, the J end by 0 bases, with 9 bases between. CDR3: CASSQEITDSGNTIYF. In DNA, the CDR3 is TGTGCCAGCAGCCAAGAAATAACAGACTCTGGAAACACCATATATTTT.

The genes are TRBV25-1 and TRBJ1-3; D remains unclear. This CDR3 has 17 residues. CDR1 and CDR2 from the germline V gene are MGHDK and SYGVNS. V gave up 1 base and J gave up 0 bases, with 13 bases separating them. The CDR3 region is CASSEWPGNLSGNTIYF. In nucleotides, the CDR3 is TGTGCCAGCAGTGAATGGCCAGGAAACCTCTCTGGAAACACCATATATTTT.

V and J are TRBV15 and TRBJ1-5; D is perhaps TRBD1 (6 bases). V lost 3 bases and J 1 base, leaving 13 bases between the germline ends. Germline CDR1 is LNHNV and CDR2 is YYDKDF (reference sequence). The CDR3 contains 16 residues. CDR3 sequence: CATSSGDIASNQPQHF. The CDR3, as DNA: TGTGCCACCAGCAGTGGGGACATCGCCAGCAATCAGCCCCAGCATTTT.

This sequence joins TRBV28 and TRBJ2-6, with D possibly being TRBD1 (5 bases). Trimming left V 6 bases short and J 7 bases short, with 10 bases between. CDR3 length: 13 amino acids. Per germline, CDR1 MDHEN and CDR2 SYDVKM. As DNA, the CDR3 is TGTGCCAGCAGCCGCCAGGGAGCCAACGTCCTGACTTTC. This gives the protein CASSRQGANVLTF.

V gene TRBV5-6 combines with J gene TRBJ2-7; the match to TRBD1 covers 8 bases. The CDR3 is 16 residues long. V was clipped by 3 bases and J by 2 bases; unmatched bases: 10. The germline CDR1 and CDR2 sequences are SGHDT and YYEEEE. CDR3 DNA: TGTGCCAGCAGCTACCCGCCCGGGACAGGCGCCTACGAGCAGTACTTC. Protein: CASSYPPGTGAYEQYF.

CDR3 nucleotides: TGTGCCAGCAGCGAACTCAGGGGTCAGAACACTGAAGCTTTCTTT. As protein: CASSELRGQNTEAFF. The rearrangement links TRBV5-6 to TRBJ1-1; TRBD1 might be the D (6 bases). Trimming left V 4 bases short and J 1 base short, with 14 bases between. CDR1 is SGHDT, CDR2 YYEEEE, per germline. The CDR3 contains 15 residues.

The rearrangement links TRBV12-3 or TRBV12-4 to TRBJ2-7; TRBD1 matches at 8 bases. With 6 bases clipped from V and 2 bases from J, the junction kept 3 bases outside the gene matches. The CDR3 runs 13 residues. The CDR3 DNA reads TGTGCCAGCAGGACAGGGGATACCTACGAGCAGTACTTC. This sequence encodes CASRTGDTYEQYF.

The CDR3 here is CASSSRTKTGTGGTNYGYTF. CDR3 DNA sequence: TGTGCCAGCAGCTCGAGAACGAAAACCGGGACAGGGGGGACTAACTATGGCTACACCTTC. The rearrangement links TRBV7-8 to TRBJ1-2, with TRBD1 matching 11 bases. CDR3 length: 20 amino acids. Trimming cost V 4 bases and J 0 bases; bases outside gene matches: 16. Germline lookup yields CDR1 SGHVS and CDR2 FQNEAQ.

CDR3 loop: CASSLISLAGENIQYF. CDR3 sequence (DNA): TGTGCCAGCAGTTTAATAAGCCTAGCGGGGGAAAACATTCAGTACTTC. The V gene is TRBV28, the J gene TRBJ2-4, with 10 bases lining up with TRBD2. Germline V gene data show CDR1 as MDHEN and CDR2 as SYDVKM. CDR3 length: 16 amino acids. The V segment lost 2 bases and the J segment 5 bases; nucleotides outside the gene matches: 6.

V usage is TRBV19 and J usage is TRBJ1-2, with 7 bases identical to TRBD1. CDR3 length: 15 amino acids. Germline V gene data show CDR1 as LNHDA and CDR2 as SQIVND (reference sequence). V was clipped by 6 bases and J by 2 bases; unmatched bases: 9. CDR3 nucleotides: TGTGCCAGTAGCGCGACAGGGTCAGCGAACTATGGCTACACCTTC. Translation: CASSATGSANYGYTF.

V and J are TRBV11-3 and TRBJ2-7, with 7 positions matching TRBD2. This CDR3 region has 14 residues. Per germline, CDR1 SGHNT and CDR2 YENEEA. The V segment lost 4 bases and the J segment 6 bases; nucleotides outside the gene matches: 9. CDR3 coding DNA: TGTGCCAGCAGCTGGGGAGGGAGTAACGGCGAGCAGTACTTC. Its translation is CASSWGGSNGEQYF.

This clone was counted ten times or more. Other DNA sequences in this sample translate to the same CDR3. The chain uses TRBV7-2 and TRBJ1-5; D gene unclear. Per germline, CDR1 SGHTA and CDR2 FQGNSA. This CDR3 has 13 amino acids. V lost 2 bases and J lost 2, with 4 bases in between. The CDR3 DNA reads TGTGCCAGCAGCTTACAGGGCAATCAGCCCCAGCATTTT. This encodes CASSLQGNQPQHF.

The V call is TRBV29-1, the J call TRBJ2-3; perhaps TRBD2 as D (6 bases). V was pared by 7 bases and J by 1 base, with 15 bases between. The CDR3 consists of 14 residues. The germline V gene encodes CDR1 SQVTM and CDR2 ANQGSEA. CDR3 region: CSARWGVGTDTQYF. The CDR3 DNA reads TGCAGCGCGAGATGGGGGGTCGGCACAGATACGCAGTATTTT.

The chain joins TRBV15 to TRBJ2-2; a possible D gene is TRBD1 (6 bases). Trimming removed 3 bases at V and 3 bases at J, with 14 bases between. The length of the CDR3 is 16 residues. The germline V gene has CDR1 LNHNV and CDR2 YYDKDF (reference sequence). The chain's CDR3 is CATSSTQGRHTGELFF. The CDR3 DNA reads as TGTGCCACCAGCAGTACCCAGGGGCGACACACCGGGGAGCTGTTTTTT.

The chain joins TRBV7-8 to TRBJ2-3; 7 nucleotides match TRBD1. Germline loops: CDR1 SGHVS, CDR2 FQNEAQ. J was trimmed by 3 bases and V by 8 bases; bases with no gene match: 5. The CDR3 contains 13 residues. This chain's CDR3 is CASQRQGTDTQYF. The CDR3 DNA follows: TGTGCCAGCCAAAGACAGGGAACAGATACGCAGTATTTT. The full variable domain, with the rest looked up from reference TRBV7-8 and TRBJ2-3, is GAGVSQSPRYKVAKRGQDVALRCDPISGHVSLFWYQQALGQGPEFLTYFQNEAQLDKSGLPSDRFFAERPEGSVSTLKIQRTQQEDSAVYLCASQRQGTDTQYFGPGTRLTVL.

J is TRBJ1-4 and V is TRBV11-1; perhaps TRBD1 as D (5 bases). Germline values: CDR1 SGHAT, CDR2 FQDESV (reference sequence). Trimming stripped 3 bases from V and 4 bases from J, with 9 bases between. The CDR3 length is 14 residues. The DNA of the CDR3 is TGTGCCAGCAGCTTGGGGCAGCTTAATGAAAAACTGTTTTTT. It codes for CASSLGQLNEKLFF.

This clone was seen just once. V usage is TRBV14 and J usage is TRBJ1-1; a weak D match, TRBD1 (5 bases). Germline assignment: CDR1 SGHDN and CDR2 FVKESK. Trimming pared 5 bases from V and 4 bases from J, leaving 11 bases between. The CDR3 covers 13 residues. CDR3 bases: TGTGCCAGCAGCACTCAGGGTGGCACTGAAGCTTTCTTT. Its protein product is CASSTQGGTEAFF.

The CDR3 region is CASRLRTSRQETQYF. The CDR3 DNA reads TGTGCCAGCAGACTGAGGACTAGCAGACAAGAGACCCAGTACTTC. J is TRBJ2-5 and V is TRBV27; the match to TRBD2 covers 8 bases. Germline values: CDR1 MNHEY, CDR2 SMNVEV (reference sequence). V lost 6 bases and J lost 2; bases outside the gene matches: 8. This CDR3 has 15 residues.